These T cell receptor beta chains were read from a single sample in a study of memory CD4+ T cells and cytomegalovirus serostatus. Generated by immunoSEQ multiplex PCR, the TCRdb table keeps only in-frame clones and is missing some. The table shows 50,000 to 60,000 clones, with 80% occurring only once. The sequencing sample was made of memory CD4+ T cells from blood. These receptors were taken from an adult in good health and CMV-seropositive. Each CDR3 is given with its conserved first and last residue. Each record gives: D gene, V gene, clone size, J gene, CDR3 DNA, CDR3 protein. The D gene is left open where the match is weak. The size field is filled for only some rows; it gives once, few, many or a size class.

TRBD2	TRBV12-5	NA	TRBJ2-3	TGTGCTAGTGGGGGACTAGCGGGAGGCGGACCCGAGCAGTATTTT	CASGGLAGGGPEQYF
TRBD2	TRBV27	NA	TRBJ2-7	TGTGCCAGCAGTTCCTTGGCTAGCGGGATCTACGAGCAGTACTTC	CASSSLASGIYEQYF
TRBD1	TRBV11-2	NA	TRBJ2-5	TGTGCCAGCAGCTCCTTATGGGACAGGGGGCCAGAGACCCAGTACTTC	CASSSLWDRGPETQYF
NA	TRBV18	NA	TRBJ1-4	TGTGCCAGCTCACCATCTGCGCCAGGCCCAGTTCTGAATGAAAAACTGTTTTTT	CASSPSAPGPVLNEKLFF
TRBD1	TRBV5-6	NA	TRBJ1-2	TGTGCCAGCAGCCGCAACAGGGGCTATGGCTACACCTTC	CASSRNRGYGYTF
NA	TRBV7-7	NA	TRBJ2-1	TGTGCTAGCAGCTTAGCGTATGGCTACAATGAGCAGTTCTTC	CASSLAYGYNEQFF
TRBD2	TRBV7-9	NA	TRBJ2-1	TGTGCCAGCAGCTTAGGAGGCTCGGGAGGGCCATCCTACAATGAGCAGTTCTTC	CASSLGGSGGPSYNEQFF
NA	TRBV21-1	NA	TRBJ1-1	TGTGCCAGCAGCAAATACAGGGGTCTCAACACTGAAGCTTTCTTT	CASSKYRGLNTEAFF
NA	TRBV28	NA	TRBJ2-7	TGTGCCAGCAGTCCATCACGACAGAAGCAGTACTTC	CASSPSRQKQYF
TRBD1	TRBV5-1	NA	TRBJ2-3	TGCGCCAGCCGGGACAGGACCACAGATACGCAGTATTTT	CASRDRTTDTQYF
NA	TRBV7-8	NA	TRBJ2-7	TGTGCCAGCAGCTTAGAGCGTGGGTCCCACGAGCAGTACTTC	CASSLERGSHEQYF
NA	TRBV2	NA	TRBJ2-7	TGTGCCAGCAGTCTCGCAGGGGCGCTCCGGATCTACGAGCAGTACTTC	CASSLAGALRIYEQYF
TRBD2	TRBV13	NA	TRBJ2-3	TGTGCCAGCAGCTTAGTTGAAGCGGGAGGGACAGATACGCAGTATTTT	CASSLVEAGGTDTQYF
NA	TRBV28	few	TRBJ1-6	TGTGCCAGCAGTTCTACCGGGACGGGAATTTCACCCCTCCACTTT	CASSSTGTGISPLHF
TRBD1	TRBV6-1	NA	TRBJ1-5	TGTGCCAGCACTCCACAGGGGGAAGGTATTCAGCCCCAGCATTTT	CASTPQGEGIQPQHF
NA	TRBV2	NA	TRBJ1-5	TGTGCCAGCAGTTTCCGCCTTCGGAATCAGCCCCAGCATTTT	CASSFRLRNQPQHF
NA	TRBV5-5	NA	TRBJ2-1	TGTGCCAGCAGCTTGGAGGTTGATGAGCAGTTCTTC	CASSLEVDEQFF
NA	TRBV30	NA	TRBJ1-2	TGTGCCTGGAGTGTAAGGGTTCCAGCCGGCTACACCTTC	CAWSVRVPAGYTF
TRBD1	TRBV7-2	NA	TRBJ1-1	TGTGCCAGCAGCTTAGCGACAGGGGGCGGTGGCACTGAAGCTTTCTTT	CASSLATGGGGTEAFF
NA	TRBV25-1	NA	TRBJ2-3	TGTGCCAGCAGTGATTATGAGGGGGGAGGCACAGATACGCAGTATTTT	CASSDYEGGGTDTQYF
NA	TRBV7-8	NA	TRBJ2-2	TGTGCCAGCAGAATGGGGAGGGGGCTGGTCGGGGAGCTGTTTTTT	CASRMGRGLVGELFF
TRBD1	TRBV9	few	TRBJ2-7	TGTGCCAGCAGCGTAGTACAGGGGGGCGGCGAGCAGTACTTC	CASSVVQGGGEQYF
NA	TRBV18	NA	TRBJ2-6	TGTGCCAGCTCACCCGCCGGCCGATCTGGGGCCAACGTCCTGACTTTC	CASSPAGRSGANVLTF